Each of the 8 T cell receptor beta chains below was sequenced from the same sample in a study of Ad26.COV2.S vaccination and SARS-CoV-2 variants. Treatment indicated: around 19 received Ad26.COV2.S at low or high dose, single or two shots; a few received placebo; per-sample allocation not given. Collection of samples fell on day 63 after the first vaccine or placebo injection. Produced via immunoSEQ multiplex PCR; TCRdb's table is partial and in-frame only. The table records hundreds of thousands of clones, about 87% of them present only once. The material sequenced was peripheral blood, taken in a trial of Ad26.COV2.S vaccine versus placebo. Every receptor here comes from a person between 18 and 65 years old who received the Ad26.COV2.S COVID-19 vaccine or a placebo.

This chain links TRBV2 with TRBJ2-2; TRBD2 matches at 9 bases. The CDR3 runs 14 residues. J gave up 1 base and V 6 bases, and 0 bases lay outside the gene matches. Germline V CDR1 and CDR2: SNHLY, FYNNEI. The chain's CDR3 is CASRTSGNTGELFF. The DNA of the CDR3 is TGTGCCAGCAGGACTAGCGGGAACACCGGGGAGCTGTTTTTT.

The chain employs TRBV3-1 (or the pseudogene TRBV3-2) and TRBJ2-5, with 8 nucleotides matching TRBD1. V was clipped by 5 bases and J by 1 base; unmatched bases: 6. This CDR3 contains 15 residues. The germline gives CDR1 LGHDT, CDR2 YNNKEL (reference sequence). The CDR3 DNA follows: TGTGCCAGCAGCTACCCCGGACAGGGCCAAGAGACCCAGTACTTC. It yields the protein CASSYPGQGQETQYF.

V is TRBV11-3 and J is TRBJ2-1; a weak D match, TRBD1 (6 bases). Looked up from germline, CDR1 is SGHNT and CDR2 is YENEEA. This CDR3 spans 16 amino acids. The V end was cut by 0 bases, the J end by 3 bases, with 12 bases between. Here the CDR3 DNA reads TGTGCCAGCAGCTTAGATGGGACACGGGGCTACAATGAGCAGTTCTTC. It codes for CASSLDGTRGYNEQFF.

This clone was detected a few times. The rearrangement links TRBV3-1 (or the pseudogene TRBV3-2) to TRBJ1-1; 9 bases are shared with TRBD1. Germline-derived CDR1 and CDR2 are LGHDT and YNNKEL (reference sequence). Losses at the gene ends were 4 bases for V and 5 bases for J; bases not matched to a gene: 5. The CDR3 sequence is 14 residues long. Here the CDR3 DNA reads TGTGCCAGCAGCCCCTGGACAGGGGTTACTGAAGCTTTCTTT. Protein sequence: CASSPWTGVTEAFF.

This clone is a singleton in its sample. V and J are TRBV29-1 and TRBJ2-7, with TRBD1 matching 8 bases. This CDR3 is 12 amino acids long. V lost 5 bases to trimming and J lost 4 bases; unmatched junction nucleotides: 4. CDR1 is SQVTM and CDR2 is ANQGSEA in the germline V gene. CDR3 sequence (DNA): TGCAGCGTTTTCGGACAGGGTTACGAGCAGTACTTC. It translates to CSVFGQGYEQYF.

The rearrangement links TRBV12-5 to TRBJ2-6; D unclear. V lost 1 base and J lost 1, with 8 bases in between. This CDR3 comprises 16 residues. The V gene's germline CDR1 is LGHNT and CDR2 FRNRAP. The CDR3 region is CASGLAPNSGANVLTF. The CDR3 DNA reads as TGTGCTAGTGGTTTGGCCCCCAATTCTGGGGCCAACGTCCTGACTTTC.

The chain links TRBV6-6 to TRBJ1-1; TRBD1 agrees at 9 bases. Germline V CDR1 and CDR2: MNHNY, SVGAGI (reference sequence). Trimming cost V 6 bases and J 5 bases; bases outside gene matches: 10. The CDR3 contains 15 residues. CDR3 DNA sequence: TGTGCCAGCAGCGGAAGACAGGGGGTTGGGACTGAAGCTTTCTTT. Protein: CASSGRQGVGTEAFF.

The chain links TRBV7-2 to TRBJ1-1, with TRBD1 matching 10 bases. CDR3 length equals 15 residues. Germline V gene sequence: CDR1 SGHTA, CDR2 FQGNSA. Trimming took 6 bases from V and 4 from J; bases not matched to a gene: 8. The CDR3 protein is CASRTTGTGVTEAFF. For the CDR3, the DNA is TGTGCCAGCAGAACGACCGGGACAGGGGTCACTGAAGCTTTCTTT.